Below are 9 T cell receptor beta chains sequenced from a single sample in a study of shared clonotypes between healthy human individuals. The naive CD8 subset, CD45RO-negative cells positively selected for CCR7, excluded terminally differentiated effector memory CD45RA+ cells. Measured with immunoSEQ multiplex PCR; TCRdb has only the in-frame clones, and not every one. Of about 2,200,000 clones listed, roughly 91% are singletons. Sequencing input: naive CD8+ T cells from PBMCs. These receptors originate from a man in his late teens or twenties in good health. Some clones in this sample may be carry-over from other donors' samples.

This chain connects TRBV30 to TRBJ2-5; D is uncertain. V was pared by 3 bases and J by 2 bases, with 16 bases between. Germline V CDR1 and CDR2: GTSNPN, SVGIG (reference sequence). The CDR3 is made up of 15 amino acids. CDR3 DNA: TGTGCCTGGAGGGAACCGGGCCTAAAACAAGAGACCCAGTACTTC. It is translated as CAWREPGLKQETQYF. The whole variable domain, filled in from reference TRBV30 and TRBJ2-5, reads SQTIHQWPATLVQPVGSPLSLECTVEGTSNPNLYWYRQAAGRGLQLLFYSVGIGQISSEVPQNLSASRPQDRQFILSSKKLLLSDSGFYLCAWREPGLKQETQYFGPGTRLLVL.

This clone has just one count. The chain uses TRBV28 and TRBJ1-1, with D possibly being TRBD1 (5 bases). The V gene lost 4 bases and the J gene lost 1 base, with 10 bases spanning the gap. CDR3 length: 14 amino acids. Germline CDR1 is MDHEN and CDR2 is SYDVKM. CDR3 DNA: TGTGCCAGCAGTTGGCCAGGGAGGAACACTGAAGCTTTCTTT. Translated, it gives CASSWPGRNTEAFF. Full variable domain (missing parts from reference TRBV28 and TRBJ1-1): DVKVTQSSRYLVKRTGEKVFLECVQDMDHENMFWYRQDPGLGLRLIYFSYDVKMKEKGDIPEGYSVSREKKERFSLILESASTNQTSMYLCASSWPGRNTEAFFGQGTRLTVV.

The chain joins TRBV2 to TRBJ2-2; the match to TRBD2 covers 8 bases. Germline CDR1 reads SNHLY; CDR2 reads FYNNEI. V lost 1 base to trimming and J lost 5 bases; unmatched junction nucleotides: 3. CDR3 length equals 15 residues. CDR3 in amino acids: CASSEGTSWTGELFF. The CDR3 bases are TGTGCCAGCAGTGAAGGGACTAGCTGGACCGGGGAGCTGTTTTTT.

Turning to this clone: This sample also contains other DNA sequences that code for the same CDR3. J is TRBJ2-1 and V is TRBV27; D is undetermined. V shed 2 bases and J shed 7 bases, with 9 bases lying between them. The CDR3 totals 13 residues. Per the germline V gene, CDR1 is MNHEY and CDR2 is SMNVEV (reference sequence). This CDR3 reads CASSLDSLNEQFF. Here the CDR3 DNA reads TGTGCCAGCAGTTTAGACTCCCTGAATGAGCAGTTCTTC.

This clone has just one count. The chain combines TRBV27 with TRBJ2-7; possibly TRBD2 for D (6 bases). V gave up 5 bases and J gave up 6 bases, with 20 bases separating them. CDR1 is MNHEY and CDR2 is SMNVEV in the germline V gene (reference sequence). The CDR3 length is 15 residues. CDR3 sequence reads: CASSPRLVSTFEQYF. The CDR3 DNA sequence: TGTGCCAGCAGTCCCCGACTAGTGTCCACTTTCGAGCAGTACTTC.

The V gene is TRBV7-3, the J gene TRBJ2-5; a possible D gene is TRBD2 (6 bases). Germline CDR1 reads SGHTA; CDR2 reads FQGTGA. This CDR3 contains 15 residues. V was clipped by 5 bases and J by 5 bases, with 18 bases between them. This CDR3 is CASSIGLYPGETQYF. The CDR3 DNA reads as TGTGCCAGCAGCATAGGACTATATCCTGGGGAGACCCAGTACTTC.

This chain's CDR3 is CASSIDRSYTF. CDR3 nucleotide sequence: TGTGCCAGCAGCATAGACAGAAGCTACACCTTC. V usage is TRBV5-5 and J usage is TRBJ1-2, with TRBD1 as a possible D gene (5 bases). Trimming shortened V by 4 bases and J by 9 bases, and 10 bases separated the two germline ends. The CDR3 has 11 residues. Germline CDR1 SGHKS, CDR2 YYEKEE (reference sequence).

The chain combines TRBV27 with TRBJ1-5, with 9 bases aligning to TRBD1. Germline loops: CDR1 MNHEY, CDR2 SMNVEV (reference sequence). The V segment lost 3 bases and the J segment 6 bases; nucleotides outside the gene matches: 6. The CDR3 extends over 15 amino acids. The CDR3: CASSFRDRVIQPQHF. CDR3 nucleotide sequence: TGTGCCAGCAGTTTTCGGGACAGGGTCATTCAGCCCCAGCATTTT.

This clone was observed a single time. The genes are TRBV4-1 and TRBJ1-2, with TRBD1 identical over 9 bases. Germline-derived CDR1 and CDR2 are MGHRA and YSYEKL. Losses at the gene ends were 2 bases for V and 7 bases for J; bases not matched to a gene: 14. This CDR3 is built from 17 residues. Here the CDR3 DNA reads TGCGCCAGCAGCCAAATCCCCACCCTCGGGACAGGGTTTGGCTACACCTTC. It codes for CASSQIPTLGTGFGYTF.